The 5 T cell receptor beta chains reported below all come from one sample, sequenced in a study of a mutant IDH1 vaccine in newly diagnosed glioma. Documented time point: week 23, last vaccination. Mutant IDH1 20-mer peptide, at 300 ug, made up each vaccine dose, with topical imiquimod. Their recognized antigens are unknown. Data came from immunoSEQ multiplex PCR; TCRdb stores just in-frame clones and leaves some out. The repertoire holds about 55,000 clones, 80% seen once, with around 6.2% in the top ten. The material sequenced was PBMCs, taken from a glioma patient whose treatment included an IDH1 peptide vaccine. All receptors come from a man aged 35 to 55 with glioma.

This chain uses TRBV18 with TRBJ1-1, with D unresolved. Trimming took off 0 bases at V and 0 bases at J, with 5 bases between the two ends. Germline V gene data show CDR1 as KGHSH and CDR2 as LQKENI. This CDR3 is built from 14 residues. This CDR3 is CASSPPAVNTEAFF. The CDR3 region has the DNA TGTGCCAGCTCACCACCGGCAGTGAACACTGAAGCTTTCTTT. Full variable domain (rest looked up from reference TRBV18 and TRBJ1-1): NAGVMQNPRHLVRRRGQEARLRCSPMKGHSHVYWYRQLPEEGLKFMVYLQKENIIDESGMPKERFSAEFPKEGPSILRIQQVVRGDSAAYFCASSPPAVNTEAFFGQGTRLTVV.

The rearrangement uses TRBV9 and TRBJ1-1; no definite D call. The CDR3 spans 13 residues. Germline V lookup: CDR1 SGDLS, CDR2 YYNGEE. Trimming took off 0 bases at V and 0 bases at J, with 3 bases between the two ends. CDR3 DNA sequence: TGTGCCAGCAGCGTAGCAATGAACACTGAAGCTTTCTTT. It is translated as CASSVAMNTEAFF. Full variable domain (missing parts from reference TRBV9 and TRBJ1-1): DSGVTQTPKHLITATGQRVTLRCSPRSGDLSVYWYQQSLDQGLQFLIQYYNGEERAKGNILERFSAQQFPDLHSELNLSSLELGDSALYFCASSVAMNTEAFFGQGTRLTVV.

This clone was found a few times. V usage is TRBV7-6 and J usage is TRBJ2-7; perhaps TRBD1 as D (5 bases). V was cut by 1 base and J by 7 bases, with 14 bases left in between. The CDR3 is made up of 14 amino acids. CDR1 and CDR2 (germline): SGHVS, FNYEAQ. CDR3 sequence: CASSLGQGLVEQYF. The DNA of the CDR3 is TGTGCCAGCAGCTTAGGGCAGGGTCTGGTGGAGCAGTACTTC.

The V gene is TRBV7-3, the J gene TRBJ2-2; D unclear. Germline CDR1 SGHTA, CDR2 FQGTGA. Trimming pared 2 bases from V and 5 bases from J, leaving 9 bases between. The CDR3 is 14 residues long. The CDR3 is CASSLSPQTGELFF. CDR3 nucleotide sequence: TGTGCCAGCAGCTTATCCCCCCAGACCGGGGAGCTGTTTTTT.

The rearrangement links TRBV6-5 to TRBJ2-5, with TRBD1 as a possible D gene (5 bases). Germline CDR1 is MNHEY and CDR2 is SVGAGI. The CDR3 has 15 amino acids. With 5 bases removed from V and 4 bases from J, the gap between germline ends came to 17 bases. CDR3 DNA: TGTGCCAGCAGTGGGGCGGACCCCGAAGGAGAGACCCAGTACTTC. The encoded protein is CASSGADPEGETQYF.